This T cell receptor beta chain is drawn from a study of tumor-infiltrating lymphocytes in primary liver carcinoma. Across the whole study: These patients were men and women whose ages were 30 to 69 years. Spanning 4.2 to 10 cm, the tumors were T1-T3 N0M0. Study-wide points: Significantly greater top-250-clone fractions characterized tumors relative to blood (p = 0.039). Overlap in tumor-adjacent and tumor-blood pairs fell below that of tumor region pairs.

Germline DNA was also extracted, and blood RNA was taken from unsorted whole blood. As for this clonotype: Its specificity is not known.

The germline gives CDR1 SGHRS, CDR2 YFSETQ. The CDR3 is 16 amino acids. The V end was cut by 2 bases, the J end by 0 bases, with 12 bases between. The researchers produced TCR beta cDNA from around 0.5 ug total RNA with a constant-region primer. ARM-PCR, slightly modified, supplied the TCR beta libraries through three nested multiplex PCR rounds. Both of the initial two PCR rounds ran for approximately 11 cycles and employed TRBV1-TRBV30 forward primers alongside a C-beta reverse primer. TCRdb re-called the multiplex PCR reads with MiXCR, one entry per CDR3 protein. This table holds approximately 300,000 distinct CDR3 sequences, 65% found once.

The rearrangement joins TRBV5-1 to TRBJ2-1; maybe TRBD2 (6 bases). Input material: peripheral blood. This TCR came from a man in his forties with primary liver carcinoma and hepatitis B virus infection. The CDR3, as DNA: TGCGCCAGCAGCTTAGACGCCGGGAGCTCCTACAATGAGCAGTTCTTC. This sequence encodes CASSLDAGSSYNEQFF.